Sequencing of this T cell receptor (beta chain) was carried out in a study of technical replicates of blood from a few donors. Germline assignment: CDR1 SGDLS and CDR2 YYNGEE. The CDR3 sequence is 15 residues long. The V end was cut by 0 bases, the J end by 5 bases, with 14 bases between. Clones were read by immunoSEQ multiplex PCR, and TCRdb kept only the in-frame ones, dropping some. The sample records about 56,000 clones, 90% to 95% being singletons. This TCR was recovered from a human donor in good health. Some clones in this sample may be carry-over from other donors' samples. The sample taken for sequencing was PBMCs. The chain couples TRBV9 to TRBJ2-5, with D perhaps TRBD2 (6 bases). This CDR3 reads CASSVVGGGLETQYF. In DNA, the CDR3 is TGTGCCAGCAGCGTAGTGGGGGGAGGCTTGGAGACCCAGTACTTC.